Below, 30 T cell receptor beta chains from the same sample are listed, as sequenced in a study of T cell responses to AZD1222 COVID-19 vaccine. Assay: immunoSEQ multiplex PCR; the TCRdb copy retains only in-frame clones and omits some. The repertoire holds around 130,000 clones, with roughly 93% as singletons. This specimen was peripheral blood, taken on day 0 of AZD1222 vaccination. The receptors stem from an adult in good health.

This sequence joins TRBV4-1 and TRBJ1-1; D remains ambiguous. Trimming cost V 0 bases and J 4 bases, with 12 bases left between them. In germline, CDR1 is MGHRA, CDR2 YSYEKL. The CDR3 length is 15 residues. The CDR3 DNA reads as TGCGCCAGCAGCCAAGATCAGACCCAACGCACTGAAGCTTTCTTT. This gives the protein CASSQDQTQRTEAFF.

V gene TRBV24-1 combines with J gene TRBJ1-2, with no clear D. V lost 4 bases to trimming and J lost 5 bases, with 10 bases between them. There are 13 residues in the CDR3. The germline CDR1 and CDR2 sequences are KGHDR and SFDVKD. CDR3 sequence: CATSEGEWYGYTF. CDR3 in DNA: TGTGCCACCAGTGAGGGAGAGTGGTATGGCTACACCTTC.

Of note for this clone: At one end, the junction sequence differs from germline, possibly due to a read error. The chain is built from TRBV7-8 and TRBJ2-1; D is unresolved. The germline CDR1 and CDR2 sequences are SGHVS and FQNEAQ. The CDR3 is made up of 15 amino acids. DNA for the CDR3: TGTGCCAGCAACTTAGCCGGTAGAGGAAACAATGAGCAGTTCTTC. Encoded protein: CASNLAGRGNNEQFF.

The genes are TRBV7-2 and TRBJ1-6; D possibly corresponds to TRBD1 (6 bases). The ends were cut back, 1 base at V and 5 bases at J, with 9 bases in the middle. CDR1 and CDR2 (germline): SGHTA, FQGNSA. This CDR3 region has 15 residues. DNA of the CDR3: TGTGCCAGCAGCTTAGTAAGGACAGATAATTCACCCCTCCACTTT. Translating gives CASSLVRTDNSPLHF.

This chain uses TRBV4-3 with TRBJ1-1; TRBD1 matches at 10 bases. Trimming took 5 bases from V and 1 from J; bases not matched to a gene: 13. Germline-derived CDR1 and CDR2 are LGHNA and YSLEER. This CDR3 region has 18 residues. DNA for the CDR3: TGCGCCAGCAGCAACTTTGGCGGGACAGGGGTCCGGAACACTGAAGCTTTCTTT. Translating it yields CASSNFGGTGVRNTEAFF.

This clone was observed once. The chain carries TRBV6-5 and TRBJ2-1; 12 positions match TRBD1. V gave up 7 bases and J gave up 10 bases; unmatched junction bases: 11. This CDR3 contains 15 residues. Germline assignment: CDR1 MNHEY and CDR2 SVGAGI. The CDR3 loop is CASNIRDRGHREQFF. The CDR3 DNA is TGTGCCAGCAATATCCGGGACAGGGGGCATAGGGAGCAGTTCTTC.

The chain recombines TRBV9 with TRBJ2-7; D possibly corresponds to TRBD2 (6 bases). V was trimmed by 4 bases and J by 3 bases, leaving 14 bases between them. This CDR3 contains 14 residues. Germline CDR1 is SGDLS and CDR2 is YYNGEE. The CDR3 spells CASSTGTAYYEQYF. Written as DNA, the CDR3 is TGTGCCAGCAGCACTGGGACTGCGTACTACGAGCAGTACTTC.

The chain couples TRBV4-1 to TRBJ1-5, with 7 nucleotides matching TRBD1. V was pared by 0 bases and J by 7 bases, with 6 bases of the junction left unmatched. The CDR3 sequence is 15 residues long. Germline CDR1 MGHRA, CDR2 YSYEKL. CDR3 bases: TGCGCCAGCAGCCAAGACGACAGGGAGACCCAGCCCCAGCATTTT. This translates into CASSQDDRETQPQHF.

The chain is built from TRBV9 and TRBJ2-3; TRBD2 matches at 8 bases. The CDR3 is made up of 15 amino acids. From germline, CDR1 is SGDLS and CDR2 YYNGEE. Trimming removed 2 bases from V and 6 bases from J; junction bases left unmatched: 8. CDR3 in amino acids: CASSVGSSGWDTQYF. The DNA of the CDR3 is TGTGCCAGCAGCGTCGGGTCTAGCGGGTGGGATACGCAGTATTTT. The full variable domain, with the rest looked up from reference TRBV9 and TRBJ2-3, is DSGVTQTPKHLITATGQRVTLRCSPRSGDLSVYWYQQSLDQGLQFLIQYYNGEERAKGNILERFSAQQFPDLHSELNLSSLELGDSALYFCASSVGSSGWDTQYFGPGTRLTVL.

The chain is built from TRBV9 and TRBJ2-7; 8 bases map to TRBD2. J was trimmed by 3 bases and V by 4 bases; bases with no gene match: 3. The CDR3 spans 13 residues. The germline gives CDR1 SGDLS, CDR2 YYNGEE. The CDR3 DNA reads TGTGCCAGCAGCAAGGGGACTAGCTACGAGCAGTACTTC. Translating gives CASSKGTSYEQYF.

V gene TRBV5-1 combines with J gene TRBJ2-3; the D gene could be TRBD1 or TRBD2 (6 bases each). Germline assignment: CDR1 SGHRS and CDR2 YFSETQ. Trimming removed 9 bases at V and 1 base at J, with 27 bases between. The CDR3 runs 18 residues. The CDR3 region is CAILDRIRLVGGTDTQYF. The CDR3 DNA is TGCGCCATCTTGGACAGAATTAGACTAGTAGGGGGCACAGATACGCAGTATTTT.

The chain combines TRBV4-1 with TRBJ1-1, with TRBD1 as a possible D gene (5 bases). CDR3 size: 14 residues. Trimming stripped 0 bases from V and 5 bases from J, with 10 bases between. Germline CDR1 is MGHRA and CDR2 is YSYEKL. This CDR3 is CASSQDSGGTEAFF. CDR3 DNA sequence: TGCGCCAGCAGCCAAGACTCTGGGGGAACTGAAGCTTTCTTT.

The J gene is TRBJ1-2, the V gene TRBV27; TRBD1 matches at 10 bases. This CDR3 has 14 amino acids. Trimming at V came to 3 bases and at J to 7 bases, leaving 5 bases not matched to a gene. Germline CDR1 MNHEY, CDR2 SMNVEV (reference sequence). The CDR3 loop is CASSFYRDRGGYTF. CDR3 nucleotides: TGTGCCAGCAGTTTCTACCGGGACAGGGGTGGCTACACCTTC.

The chain is built from TRBV6-5 and TRBJ2-2, with D tentatively TRBD1 or TRBD2 (5 bases each). This CDR3 spans 14 amino acids. Germline loops: CDR1 MNHEY, CDR2 SVGAGI. The V and J ends lost 4 bases and 6 bases respectively, with 12 bases between them. The CDR3 spells CASSLSGGPGELFF. The CDR3 DNA sequence: TGTGCCAGCAGTTTGTCTGGGGGTCCCGGGGAGCTGTTTTTT.

V usage is TRBV5-4 and J usage is TRBJ2-7; 7 bases match TRBD2. The CDR3 has 14 residues. Looked up from germline, CDR1 is SGHNT and CDR2 is YYREEE (reference sequence). V trimming: 1 base; J trimming: 4 bases; junction bases outside the gene matches: 5. The CDR3 spells CASSLLGGAYEQYF. CDR3 in DNA: TGTGCCAGCAGCTTGCTGGGAGGGGCGTACGAGCAGTACTTC.

This chain joins TRBV15 and TRBJ2-1, with 8 bases identical to TRBD1. V trimming: 5 bases; J trimming: 10 bases; junction bases outside the gene matches: 10. The germline V gene has CDR1 LNHNV and CDR2 YYDKDF (reference sequence). The CDR3 loop spans 14 amino acids. CDR3 nucleotide sequence: TGTGCCACCAGCGAGTCACCCGACAGGGGCGAGCAGTTCTTC. It is translated as CATSESPDRGEQFF.

In the case of this clone: The junction shows a germline mismatch at one end, possibly a read error. The V call is TRBV5-1, the J call TRBJ2-3; D assignment may be TRBD1 or TRBD2 (6 bases each). The CDR3 totals 14 residues. CDR1 and CDR2 from the germline V gene are SGHRS and YFSETQ. CDR3 protein: CASRFRGDVDTQYF. For the CDR3, the DNA is TGCGCCAGCCGCTTTAGGGGGGATGTAGATACGCAGTATTTT.

This clone appeared a single time. The rearrangement uses TRBV29-1 and TRBJ1-1, with 7 bases aligning to TRBD1. Germline V gene lookup returns CDR1 SQVTM and CDR2 ANQGSEA. This CDR3 is built from 14 residues. V gave up 2 bases and J gave up 6 bases; unmatched junction bases: 9. The CDR3 sequence: CSVEPSSRGSEAFF. CDR3 DNA sequence: TGCAGCGTTGAACCTAGCAGCAGGGGGTCTGAAGCTTTCTTT.

This rearrangement joins TRBV5-6 to TRBJ2-7; D gene unclear. Trimming took 0 bases from V and 4 from J, leaving 5 bases between them. Germline values: CDR1 SGHDT, CDR2 YYEEEE. The CDR3 extends over 12 amino acids. CDR3 in amino acids: CASSLVGYEQYF. The CDR3 region has the DNA TGTGCCAGCAGCTTGGTCGGGTACGAGCAGTACTTC.

The rearrangement uses TRBV7-9 and TRBJ2-1; unclear D gene. The V end was cut by 8 bases, the J end by 6 bases, with 17 bases between. CDR1 SEHNR and CDR2 FQNEAQ come from the germline V gene (reference sequence). CDR3 length: 14 amino acids. CDR3 nucleotide sequence: TGTGCCAGCTGCCGGGCCCAACCAGTCAATGAGCAGTTCTTC. Protein: CASCRAQPVNEQFF. Full variable domain (missing parts from reference TRBV7-9 and TRBJ2-1): DTGVSQNPRHKITKRGQNVTFRCDPISEHNRLYWYRQTLGQGPEFLTYFQNEAQLEKSRLLSDRFSAERPKGSFSTLEIQRTEQGDSAMYLCASCRAQPVNEQFFGPGTRLTVL.

This clone was recorded only once. The J gene is TRBJ1-1, the V gene TRBV13, with 7 bases identical to TRBD1. V was clipped by 5 bases and J by 7 bases; unmatched bases: 16. This CDR3 is 16 amino acids long. Germline CDR1 reads PRHDT; CDR2 reads FYEKMQ (reference sequence). CDR3 residues: CASSRATGASWGEAFF. CDR3 in DNA: TGTGCCAGCAGCCGGGCCACAGGGGCCTCTTGGGGTGAAGCTTTCTTT.

This chain connects TRBV15 to TRBJ2-7, with D tentatively TRBD1 or TRBD2 (5 bases each). CDR1 LNHNV and CDR2 YYDKDF come from the germline V gene (reference sequence). The V and J ends lost 1 base and 2 bases respectively, with 21 bases between them. The CDR3 runs 18 residues. CDR3 DNA sequence: TGTGCCACCAGCAGAGCGGTTTTAGGTCCCGAGGGGCCCTACGAGCAGTACTTC. It is translated as CATSRAVLGPEGPYEQYF. The full variable domain, rest sourced from reference TRBV15 and TRBJ2-7, is DAMVIQNPRYQVTQFGKPVTLSCSQTLNHNVMYWYQQKSSQAPKLLFHYYDKDFNNEADTPDNFQSRRPNTSFCFLDIRSPGLGDTAMYLCATSRAVLGPEGPYEQYFGPGTRLTVT.

The chain has TRBV6-6 and TRBJ1-2, with 8 bases fitting TRBD1. Trimming took 5 bases from V and 5 from J; bases not matched to a gene: 7. The CDR3 is made up of 14 amino acids. Germline CDR1 and CDR2: MNHNY and SVGAGI (reference sequence). In nucleotides, the CDR3 is TGTGCCAGCAGTACCCCGGGACAGGCTTATGGCTACACCTTC. It codes for CASSTPGQAYGYTF.

This sequence joins TRBV5-4 and TRBJ2-3, with 7 nucleotides matching TRBD2. The CDR3 loop spans 15 amino acids. CDR1 is SGHNT, CDR2 YYREEE, per germline (reference sequence). J was trimmed by 0 bases and V by 1 base; bases with no gene match: 2. The CDR3 region is CASSLLAASTDTQYF. The CDR3 DNA reads TGTGCCAGCAGCTTGCTAGCGGCTAGCACAGATACGCAGTATTTT.

The rearrangement joins TRBV4-2 to TRBJ2-2; D possibly matches TRBD1 or TRBD2 (6 bases each). Deletions cut 1 base from V and 7 bases from J, with 10 bases between. CDR3 length: 14 amino acids. CDR1 is LGHNA and CDR2 is YNFKEQ in the germline V gene. Here the CDR3 reads CASSQGGAVGELFF. CDR3 sequence (DNA): TGTGCCAGCAGCCAAGGGGGGGCCGTCGGGGAGCTGTTTTTT.

The chain uses TRBV7-9 and TRBJ1-4, with D possibly TRBD1 on 6 matching bases. Germline V gives CDR1 SEHNR, CDR2 FQNEAQ (reference sequence). This CDR3 is built from 15 residues. V gave up 7 bases and J gave up 4 bases, with 16 bases separating them. The CDR3 DNA follows: TGTGCCAGCACGAATCGGCAGGGGTTTAATGAAAAACTGTTTTTT. Its translation: CASTNRQGFNEKLFF.

The V and J genes are TRBV27 and TRBJ1-1; D possibly corresponds to TRBD1 (6 bases). The CDR3 loop spans 12 amino acids. Germline V CDR1 and CDR2: MNHEY, SMNVEV (reference sequence). The V end was cut by 9 bases, the J end by 7 bases, with 15 bases between. The CDR3 spells CASYRDVLEAFF. For the CDR3, the DNA is TGTGCCAGTTACAGGGACGTTCTTGAAGCTTTCTTT.

This chain joins TRBV7-9 and TRBJ1-4, with TRBD1 identical over 7 bases. The CDR3 extends over 15 amino acids. Germline trimming cut 3 bases from V and 2 bases from J; bases unmatched to any gene: 3. The germline CDR1 and CDR2 sequences are SEHNR and FQNEAQ (reference sequence). The CDR3 DNA reads TGTGCCAGCAGCTTCCAGGGGGAGACTAATGAAAAACTGTTTTTT. Protein sequence: CASSFQGETNEKLFF.

This chain connects TRBV6-1 to TRBJ2-7, with 11 bases aligning to TRBD1. CDR3 length: 14 amino acids. Trimming cost V 5 bases and J 3 bases; bases outside gene matches: 3. CDR1 and CDR2 from the germline V gene are MNHNS and SASEGT. CDR3 loop: CASSSGTGGYEQYF. Here the CDR3 DNA reads TGTGCCAGCAGTTCCGGGACAGGGGGCTACGAGCAGTACTTC.

The chain couples TRBV11-2 to TRBJ2-5; D unresolved. There are 14 residues in the CDR3. Germline V gene data show CDR1 as SGHAT and CDR2 as FQNNGV. The germline V and J ends were trimmed by 1 base and 1 base, with 7 bases remaining between them. As DNA, the CDR3 is TGTGCCAGCAGCTTAGCCCCCCCCCAAGAGACCCAGTACTTC. This translates into CASSLAPPQETQYF. The full variable domain, rest sourced from reference TRBV11-2 and TRBJ2-5, is EAGVAQSPRYKIIEKRQSVAFWCNPISGHATLYWYQQILGQGPKLLIQFQNNGVVDDSQLPKDRFSAERLKGVDSTLKIQPAKLEDSAVYLCASSLAPPQETQYFGPGTRLLVL.